This is a list of T cell receptor beta chains from one sample in a study of cytomegalovirus exposure and HLA in healthy donors. TCRdb's copy holds only in-frame clones and misses some; the assay was immunoSEQ multiplex PCR. The sample has over 200,000 clones. The specimen was PBMCs. The receptors were gathered from a woman aged 30 to 39 in good health and CMV-seropositive. Both conserved end residues are part of each CDR3.

TRBV18	TRBJ1-3	CASSPPGLRGTRNTIYF
TRBV25-1	TRBJ2-7	CASSEQGYEQYF
TRBV6-1	TRBJ1-1	CASTTGLALVEAFF
TRBV7-2	TRBJ1-1	CASSLAQGAEAFF
TRBV5-5	TRBJ1-5	CASSQTGDQPQHF
TRBV6-5	TRBJ2-6	CASRPGGPGANVLTF
TRBV5-1	TRBJ2-6	CASRSGSGANVLTF
TRBV28	TRBJ1-6	CASSPGQGNSPLHF
TRBV29-1	TRBJ2-7	CSVVAGYEQYF
TRBV6-1	TRBJ1-4	CASSEDRVNEKLFF
TRBV5-5	TRBJ2-7	CASSLGVTRQGGYEQYF
TRBV5-6	TRBJ2-2	CASSYGGGRGTGELFF
TRBV10-2	TRBJ1-2	CASNPDVRGGYTF
TRBV6-5	TRBJ2-1	CASSYTTANEQFF
TRBV4-1	TRBJ1-4	CASSQDLRQGSATNEKLFF
TRBV7-6	TRBJ2-7	CASSMRTGGPNEQYF
TRBV6-5	TRBJ2-5	CASSPGLAVRETQYF
TRBV7-7	TRBJ2-1	CASSSGQNNEQFF
TRBV7-2	TRBJ2-2	CASSAFRGRTSGELFF
TRBV27	TRBJ2-1	CASSLSRGSGRYNEQFF
TRBV2	TRBJ1-1	CASSVQGYEAFF
TRBV29-1	TRBJ2-1	CSVDGPRDEQFF
TRBV6-5	TRBJ2-1	CASSYGGLANEQFF
TRBV5-3	TRBJ2-7	CARSLVKGQGAYEQYF
TRBV11-2	TRBJ2-1	CASSLRDSVYNEQFF
TRBV9	TRBJ1-1	CASSPKTGVNTEAFF
TRBV4-1	TRBJ1-5	CASSQRRGEGQPQHF
TRBV9	TRBJ1-1	CASSVAGAEVAFF
TRBV11-2	TRBJ1-4	CASSTLDREKLLF
TRBV7-2	TRBJ1-2	CASKKGDSYGYTF
TRBV19	TRBJ2-3	CASSIGWGQGTNTQYF
TRBV4-1	TRBJ2-1	CASSQDVSGQGSYNEQFF
TRBV5-6	TRBJ1-5	CASSHYRTGDNQPQHF
TRBV4-1	TRBJ1-1	CASSRQGVNTEAFF
TRBV5-6	TRBJ1-4	CASSFGTGGYEKLFF
TRBV2	TRBJ1-1	CASIPNTEAFF
TRBV7-2	TRBJ2-7	CASSRAYEQYF
TRBV29-1	TRBJ2-7	CSVGRRRSSYEQYF
TRBV7-2	TRBJ2-3	CASRIASGHTDTQYF
TRBV14	TRBJ1-6	CASSFTGFLRPLHF
TRBV10-1	TRBJ1-1	CASRGHLNTEAFF
TRBV10-3	TRBJ2-7	CAISGGTGQYEQYF
TRBV6-5	TRBJ1-5	CASSYDRGQPQHF
TRBV10-3	TRBJ1-1	CAIAGAGEAFF
TRBV6-5	TRBJ1-1	CASSYSREGNTEAFF
TRBV30	TRBJ1-1	CAWSYYYRQAENTEAFF
TRBV2	TRBJ2-7	CASSDPRGAYEQYF
TRBV5-4	TRBJ1-1	CASSLAGRGQSNTEAFF
TRBV19	TRBJ2-5	CASSITSAGETQYF
TRBV7-2	TRBJ2-5	CASSLVFVQETQYF